Here is one T cell receptor beta chain with its context. This sample stems from a study of CD8 T cells in Susac syndrome. Overall study: Patients with Susac syndrome were therapy-naive, on corticosteroids, or on intravenous immunoglobulin alone at blood draw.

With random hexamers, 0.5 to 1 ug RNA was reverse transcribed. MiXCR, run by TCRdb on the immunoSEQ multiplex PCR reads, gives a single entry per CDR3 protein. The profile shows some 170,000 distinct CDR3 sequences, 90% to 95% of them singletons. J lost 1 base, V lost 3 bases, and 1 base had no gene match. Germline CDR1 is KGHSH and CDR2 is LQKENI. The CDR3 loop spans 14 amino acids. This TCR was recovered from a human donor with Susac syndrome. This chain joins TRBV18 and TRBJ2-3; 7 positions match TRBD1. Source material: CD4+ T cells from PBMCs. The CDR3 nucleotides are TGTGCCAGCTCACCTGACAGGGGCACAGATACGCAGTATTTT. Its translation: CASSPDRGTDTQYF. The complete variable domain, with remaining parts taken from reference TRBV18 and TRBJ2-3, reads NAGVMQNPRHLVRRRGQEARLRCSPMKGHSHVYWYRQLPEEGLKFMVYLQKENIIDESGMPKERFSAEFPKEGPSILRIQQVVRGDSAAYFCASSPDRGTDTQYFGPGTRLTVL.